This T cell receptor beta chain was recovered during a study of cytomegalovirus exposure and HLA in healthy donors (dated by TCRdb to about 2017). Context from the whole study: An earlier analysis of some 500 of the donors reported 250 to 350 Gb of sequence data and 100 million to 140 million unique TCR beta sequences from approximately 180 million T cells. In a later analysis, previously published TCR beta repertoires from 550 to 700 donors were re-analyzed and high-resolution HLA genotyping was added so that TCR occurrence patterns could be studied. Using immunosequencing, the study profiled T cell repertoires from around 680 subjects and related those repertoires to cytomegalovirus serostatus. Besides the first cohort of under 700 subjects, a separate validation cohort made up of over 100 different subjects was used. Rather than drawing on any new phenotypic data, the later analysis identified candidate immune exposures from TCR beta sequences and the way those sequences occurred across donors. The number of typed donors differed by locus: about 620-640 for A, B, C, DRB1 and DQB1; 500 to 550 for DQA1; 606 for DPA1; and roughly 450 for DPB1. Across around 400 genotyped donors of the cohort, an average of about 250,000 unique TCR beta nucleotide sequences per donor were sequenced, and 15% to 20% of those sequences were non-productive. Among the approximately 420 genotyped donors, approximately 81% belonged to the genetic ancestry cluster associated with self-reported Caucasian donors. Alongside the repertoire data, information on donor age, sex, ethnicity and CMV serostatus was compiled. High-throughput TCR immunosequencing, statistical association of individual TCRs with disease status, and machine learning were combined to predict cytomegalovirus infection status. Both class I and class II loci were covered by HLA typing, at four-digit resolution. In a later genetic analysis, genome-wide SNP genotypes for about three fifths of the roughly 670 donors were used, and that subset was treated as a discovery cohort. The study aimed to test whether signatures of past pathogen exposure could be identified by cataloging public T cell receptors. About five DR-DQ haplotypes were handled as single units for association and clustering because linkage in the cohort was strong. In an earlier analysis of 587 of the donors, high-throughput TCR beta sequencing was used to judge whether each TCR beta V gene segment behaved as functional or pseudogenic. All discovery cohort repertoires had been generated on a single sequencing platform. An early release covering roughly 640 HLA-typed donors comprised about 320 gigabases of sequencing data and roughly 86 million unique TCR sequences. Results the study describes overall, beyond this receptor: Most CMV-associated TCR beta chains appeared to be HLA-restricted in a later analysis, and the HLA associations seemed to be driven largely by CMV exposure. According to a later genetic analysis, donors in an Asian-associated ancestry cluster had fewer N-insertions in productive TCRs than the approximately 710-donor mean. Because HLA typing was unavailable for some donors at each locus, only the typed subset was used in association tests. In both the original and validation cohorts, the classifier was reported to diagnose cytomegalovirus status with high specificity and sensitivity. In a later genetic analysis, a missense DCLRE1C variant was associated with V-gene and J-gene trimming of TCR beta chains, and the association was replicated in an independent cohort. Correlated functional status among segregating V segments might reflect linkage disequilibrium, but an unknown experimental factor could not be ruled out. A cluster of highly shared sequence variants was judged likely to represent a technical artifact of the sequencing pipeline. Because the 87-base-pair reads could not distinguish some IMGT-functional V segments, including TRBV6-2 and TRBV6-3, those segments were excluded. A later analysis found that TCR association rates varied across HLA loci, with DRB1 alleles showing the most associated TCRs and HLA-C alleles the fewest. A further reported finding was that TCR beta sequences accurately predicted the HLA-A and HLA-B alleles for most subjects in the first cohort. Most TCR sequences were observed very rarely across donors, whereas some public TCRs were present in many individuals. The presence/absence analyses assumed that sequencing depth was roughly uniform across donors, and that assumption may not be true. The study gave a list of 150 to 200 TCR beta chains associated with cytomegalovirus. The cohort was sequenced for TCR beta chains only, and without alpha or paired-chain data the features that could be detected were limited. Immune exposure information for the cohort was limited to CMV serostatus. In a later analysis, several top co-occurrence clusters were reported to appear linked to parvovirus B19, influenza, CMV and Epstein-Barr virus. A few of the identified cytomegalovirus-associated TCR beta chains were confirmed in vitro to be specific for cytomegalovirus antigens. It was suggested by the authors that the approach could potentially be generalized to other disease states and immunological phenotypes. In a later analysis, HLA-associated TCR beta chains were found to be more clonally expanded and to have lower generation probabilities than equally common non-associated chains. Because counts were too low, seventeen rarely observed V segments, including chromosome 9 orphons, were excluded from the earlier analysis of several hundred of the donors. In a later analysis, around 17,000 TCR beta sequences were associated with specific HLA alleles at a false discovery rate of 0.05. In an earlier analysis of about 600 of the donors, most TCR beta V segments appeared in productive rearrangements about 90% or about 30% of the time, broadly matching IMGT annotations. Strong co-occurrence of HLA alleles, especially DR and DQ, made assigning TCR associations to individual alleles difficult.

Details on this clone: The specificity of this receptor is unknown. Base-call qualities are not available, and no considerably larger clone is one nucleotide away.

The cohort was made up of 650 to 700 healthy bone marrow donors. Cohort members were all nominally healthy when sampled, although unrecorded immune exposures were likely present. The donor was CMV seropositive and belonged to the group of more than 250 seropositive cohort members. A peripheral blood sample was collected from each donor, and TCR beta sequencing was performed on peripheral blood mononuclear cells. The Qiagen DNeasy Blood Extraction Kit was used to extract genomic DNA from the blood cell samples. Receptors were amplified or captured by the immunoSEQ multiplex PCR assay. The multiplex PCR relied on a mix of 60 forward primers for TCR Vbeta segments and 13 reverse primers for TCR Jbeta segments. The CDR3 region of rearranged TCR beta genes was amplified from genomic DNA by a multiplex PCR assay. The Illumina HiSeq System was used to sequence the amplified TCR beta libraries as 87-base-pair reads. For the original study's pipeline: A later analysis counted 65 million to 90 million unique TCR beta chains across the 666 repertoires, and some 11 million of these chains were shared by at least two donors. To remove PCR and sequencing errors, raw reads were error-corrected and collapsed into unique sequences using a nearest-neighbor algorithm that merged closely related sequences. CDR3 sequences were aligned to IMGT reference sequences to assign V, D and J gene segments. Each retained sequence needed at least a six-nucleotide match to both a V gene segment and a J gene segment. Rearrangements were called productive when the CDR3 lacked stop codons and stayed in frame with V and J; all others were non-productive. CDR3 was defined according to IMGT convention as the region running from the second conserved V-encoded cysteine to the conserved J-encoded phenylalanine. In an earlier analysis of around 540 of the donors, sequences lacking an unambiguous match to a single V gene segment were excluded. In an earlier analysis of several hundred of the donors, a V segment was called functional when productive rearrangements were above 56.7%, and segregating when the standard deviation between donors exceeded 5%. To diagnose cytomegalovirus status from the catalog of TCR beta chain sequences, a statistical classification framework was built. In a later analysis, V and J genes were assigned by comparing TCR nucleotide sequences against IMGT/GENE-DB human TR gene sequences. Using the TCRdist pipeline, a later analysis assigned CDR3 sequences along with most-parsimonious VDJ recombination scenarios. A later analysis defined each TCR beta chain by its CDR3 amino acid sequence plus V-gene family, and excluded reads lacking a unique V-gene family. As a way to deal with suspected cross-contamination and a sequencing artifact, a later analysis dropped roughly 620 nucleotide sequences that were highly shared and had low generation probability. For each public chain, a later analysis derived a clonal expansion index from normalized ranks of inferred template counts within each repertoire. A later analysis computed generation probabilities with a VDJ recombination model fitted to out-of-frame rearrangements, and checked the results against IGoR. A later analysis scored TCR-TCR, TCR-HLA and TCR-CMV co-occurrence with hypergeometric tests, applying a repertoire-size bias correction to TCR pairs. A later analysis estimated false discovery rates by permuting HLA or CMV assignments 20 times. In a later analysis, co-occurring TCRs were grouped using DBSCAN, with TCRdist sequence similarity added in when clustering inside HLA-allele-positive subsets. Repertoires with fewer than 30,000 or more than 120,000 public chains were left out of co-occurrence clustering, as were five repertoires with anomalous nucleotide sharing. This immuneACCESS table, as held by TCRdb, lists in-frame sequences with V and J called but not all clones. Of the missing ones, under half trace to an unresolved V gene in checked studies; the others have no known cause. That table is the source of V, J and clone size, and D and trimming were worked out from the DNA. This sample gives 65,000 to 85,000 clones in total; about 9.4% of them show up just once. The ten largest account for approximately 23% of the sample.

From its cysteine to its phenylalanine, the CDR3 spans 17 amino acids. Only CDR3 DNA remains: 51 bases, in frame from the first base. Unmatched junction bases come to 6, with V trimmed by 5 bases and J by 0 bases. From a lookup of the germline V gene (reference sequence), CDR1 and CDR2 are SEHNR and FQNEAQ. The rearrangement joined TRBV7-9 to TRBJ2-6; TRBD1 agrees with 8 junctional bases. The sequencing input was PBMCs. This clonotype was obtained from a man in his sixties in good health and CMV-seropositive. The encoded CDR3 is CASSTGTGFSGANVLTF. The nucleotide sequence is TGTGCCAGCAGCACCGGGACAGGTTTCTCTGGGGCCAACGTCCTGACTTTC. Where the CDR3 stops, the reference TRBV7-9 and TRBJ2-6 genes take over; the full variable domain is DTGVSQNPRHKITKRGQNVTFRCDPISEHNRLYWYRQTLGQGPEFLTYFQNEAQLEKSRLLSDRFSAERPKGSFSTLEIQRTEQGDSAMYLCASSTGTGFSGANVLTFGAGSRLTVL.